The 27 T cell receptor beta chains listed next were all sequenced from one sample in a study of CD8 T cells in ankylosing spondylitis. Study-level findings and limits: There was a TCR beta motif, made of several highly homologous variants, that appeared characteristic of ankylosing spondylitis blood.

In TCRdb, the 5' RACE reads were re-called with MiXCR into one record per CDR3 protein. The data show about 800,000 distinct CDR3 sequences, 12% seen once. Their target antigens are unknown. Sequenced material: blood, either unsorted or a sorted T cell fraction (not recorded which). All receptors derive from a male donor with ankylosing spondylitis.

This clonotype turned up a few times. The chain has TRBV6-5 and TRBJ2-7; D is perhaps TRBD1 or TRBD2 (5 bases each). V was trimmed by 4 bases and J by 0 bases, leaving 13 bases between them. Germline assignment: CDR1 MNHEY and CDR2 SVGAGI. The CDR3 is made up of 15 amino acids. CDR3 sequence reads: CASSSPGRSSYEQYF. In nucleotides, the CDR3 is TGTGCCAGCAGTTCACCGGGACGGAGCTCCTACGAGCAGTACTTC.

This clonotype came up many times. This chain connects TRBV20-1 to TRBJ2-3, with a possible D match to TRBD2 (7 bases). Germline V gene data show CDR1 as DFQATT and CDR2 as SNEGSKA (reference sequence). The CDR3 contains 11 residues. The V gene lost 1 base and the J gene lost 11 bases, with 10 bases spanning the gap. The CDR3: CSARVRGGQYF. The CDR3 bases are TGCAGTGCTAGAGTGAGGGGGGGGCAGTATTTT.

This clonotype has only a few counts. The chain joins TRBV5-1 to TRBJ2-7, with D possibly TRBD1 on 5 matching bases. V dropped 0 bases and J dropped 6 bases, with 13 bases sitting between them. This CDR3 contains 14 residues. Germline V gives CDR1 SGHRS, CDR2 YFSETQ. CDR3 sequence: CASSLGQGITEQYF. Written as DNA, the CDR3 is TGCGCCAGCAGCTTGGGGCAGGGCATCACCGAGCAGTACTTC. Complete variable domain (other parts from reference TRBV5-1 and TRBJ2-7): KAGVTQTPRYLIKTRGQQVTLSCSPISGHRSVSWYQQTPGQGLQFLFEYFSETQRNKGNFPGRFSGRQFSNSRSEMNVSTLELGDSALYLCASSLGQGITEQYFGPGTRLTVT.

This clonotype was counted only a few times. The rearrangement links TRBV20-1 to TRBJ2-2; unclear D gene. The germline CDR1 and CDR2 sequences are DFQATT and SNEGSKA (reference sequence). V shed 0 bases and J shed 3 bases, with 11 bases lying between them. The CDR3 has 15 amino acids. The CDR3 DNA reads TGCAGTGCTAGAGATACCCTATTCTACACCGGGGAGCTGTTTTTT. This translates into CSARDTLFYTGELFF.

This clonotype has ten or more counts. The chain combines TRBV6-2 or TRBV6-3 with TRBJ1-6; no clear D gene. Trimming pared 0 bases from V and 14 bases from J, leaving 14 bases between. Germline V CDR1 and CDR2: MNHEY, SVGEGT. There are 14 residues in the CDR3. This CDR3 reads CASSYSNQPNSLHF. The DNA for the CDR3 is TGTGCCAGCAGTTACTCGAATCAGCCAAATTCCCTCCACTTT.

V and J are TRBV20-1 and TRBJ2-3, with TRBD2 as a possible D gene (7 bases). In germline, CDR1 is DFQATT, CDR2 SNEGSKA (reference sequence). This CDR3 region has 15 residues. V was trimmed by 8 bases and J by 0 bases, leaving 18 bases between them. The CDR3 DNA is TGCAGTTCTGAAGGGGGGGGAGGGAGCACAGATACGCAGTATTTT. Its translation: CSSEGGGGSTDTQYF.

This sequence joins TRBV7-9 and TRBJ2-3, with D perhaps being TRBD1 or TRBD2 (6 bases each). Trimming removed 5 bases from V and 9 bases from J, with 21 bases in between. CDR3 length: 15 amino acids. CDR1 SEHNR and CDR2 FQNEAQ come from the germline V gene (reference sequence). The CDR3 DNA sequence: TGTGCCAGCAGCCGTCTCCGGACTGAAGGGGGGACGCAGTATTTT. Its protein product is CASSRLRTEGGTQYF.

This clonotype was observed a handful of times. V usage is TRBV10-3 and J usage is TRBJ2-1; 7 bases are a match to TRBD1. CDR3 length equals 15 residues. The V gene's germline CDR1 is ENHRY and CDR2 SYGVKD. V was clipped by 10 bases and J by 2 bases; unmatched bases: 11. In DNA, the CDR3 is TGTGCCACCCTAGATAATCAGGGGGCCTACAATGAGCAGTTCTTC. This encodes CATLDNQGAYNEQFF.

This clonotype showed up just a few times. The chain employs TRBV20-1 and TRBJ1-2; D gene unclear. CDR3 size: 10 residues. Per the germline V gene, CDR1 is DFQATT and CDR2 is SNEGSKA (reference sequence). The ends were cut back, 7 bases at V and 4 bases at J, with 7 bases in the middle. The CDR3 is CSVVSYGYTF. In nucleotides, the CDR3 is TGCAGTGTGGTTAGCTATGGCTACACCTTC.

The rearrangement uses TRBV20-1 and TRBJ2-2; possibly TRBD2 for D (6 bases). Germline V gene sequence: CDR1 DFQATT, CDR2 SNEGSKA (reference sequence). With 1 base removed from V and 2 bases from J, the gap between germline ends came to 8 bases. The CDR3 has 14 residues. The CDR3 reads CSARGGVNTGELFF. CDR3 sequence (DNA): TGCAGTGCTAGAGGGGGGGTTAACACCGGGGAGCTGTTTTTT.

CDR3: CASSPLAGQGNEQFF. As DNA, the CDR3 is TGTGCCAGCAGTCCCCTAGCGGGTCAGGGCAATGAGCAGTTCTTC. The J gene is TRBJ2-1, the V gene TRBV6-2 or TRBV6-3; the match to TRBD2 covers 8 bases. The J segment lost 6 bases and the V segment lost 5 bases, leaving 9 bases of the junction unmatched. From germline, CDR1 is MNHEY and CDR2 SVGEGT. The CDR3 covers 15 residues.

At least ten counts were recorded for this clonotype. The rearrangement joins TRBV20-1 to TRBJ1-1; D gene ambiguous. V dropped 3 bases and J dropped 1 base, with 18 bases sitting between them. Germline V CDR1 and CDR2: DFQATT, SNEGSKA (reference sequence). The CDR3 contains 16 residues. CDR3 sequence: CSASAPEGGQNTEAFF. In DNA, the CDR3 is TGCAGTGCTAGCGCCCCCGAGGGAGGCCAGAACACTGAAGCTTTCTTT.

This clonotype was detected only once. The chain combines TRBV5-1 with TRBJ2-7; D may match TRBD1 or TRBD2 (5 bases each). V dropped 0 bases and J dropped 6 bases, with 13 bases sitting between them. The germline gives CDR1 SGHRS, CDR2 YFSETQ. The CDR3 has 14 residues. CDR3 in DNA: TGCGCCAGCAGCTTGGCTGGGGGAGACAGCGAGCAGTACTTC. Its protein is CASSLAGGDSEQYF.

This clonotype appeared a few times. The CDR3 here is CASSPGGPEQYF. The CDR3 DNA reads TGTGCCAGCAGCCCAGGGGGCCCCGAGCAGTACTTC. The chain has TRBV7-2 and TRBJ2-7; 8 bases align to TRBD1. Germline assignment: CDR1 SGHTA and CDR2 FQGNSA. The V and J ends lost 5 bases and 6 bases, in that order; junction bases with no gene match: 3. CDR3 length: 12 amino acids.

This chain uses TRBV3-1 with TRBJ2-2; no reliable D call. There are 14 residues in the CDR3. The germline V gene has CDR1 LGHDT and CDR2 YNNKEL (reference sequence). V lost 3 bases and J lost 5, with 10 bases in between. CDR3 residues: CASSHRLRTGELFF. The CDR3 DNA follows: TGTGCCAGCAGCCATCGACTTCGTACCGGGGAGCTGTTTTTT.

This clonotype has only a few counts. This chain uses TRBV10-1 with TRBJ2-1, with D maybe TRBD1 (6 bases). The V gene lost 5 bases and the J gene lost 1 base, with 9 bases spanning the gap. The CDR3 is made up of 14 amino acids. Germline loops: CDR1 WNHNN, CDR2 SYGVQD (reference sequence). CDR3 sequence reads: CASSKGDSYNEQFF. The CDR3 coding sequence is TGCGCCAGCAGTAAGGGGGATTCCTACAATGAGCAGTTCTTC.

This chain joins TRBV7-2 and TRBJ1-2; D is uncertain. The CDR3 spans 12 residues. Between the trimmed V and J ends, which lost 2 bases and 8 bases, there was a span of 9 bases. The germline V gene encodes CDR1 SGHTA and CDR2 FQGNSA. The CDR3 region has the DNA TGTGCCAGCAGCTTAACTTTGGCGGGCTACACCTTC. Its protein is CASSLTLAGYTF.

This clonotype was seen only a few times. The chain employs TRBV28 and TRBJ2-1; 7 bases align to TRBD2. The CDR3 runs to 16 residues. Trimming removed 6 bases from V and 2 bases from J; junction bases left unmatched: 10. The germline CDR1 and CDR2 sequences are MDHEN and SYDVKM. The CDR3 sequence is CASRTMRESPYNEQFF. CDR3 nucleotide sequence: TGTGCCAGCAGGACTATGCGGGAGAGCCCCTACAATGAGCAGTTCTTC.

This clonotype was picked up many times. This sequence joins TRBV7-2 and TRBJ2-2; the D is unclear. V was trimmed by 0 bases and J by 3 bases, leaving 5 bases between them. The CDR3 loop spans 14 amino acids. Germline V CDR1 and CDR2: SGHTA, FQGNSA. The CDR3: CASSLALDTGELFF. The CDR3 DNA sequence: TGTGCCAGCAGCTTAGCGCTAGACACCGGGGAGCTGTTTTTT.

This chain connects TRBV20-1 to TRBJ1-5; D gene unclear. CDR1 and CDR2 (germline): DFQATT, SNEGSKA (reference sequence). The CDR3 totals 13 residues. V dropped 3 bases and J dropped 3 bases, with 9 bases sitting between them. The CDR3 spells CSASRMDNQPQHF. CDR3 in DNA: TGCAGTGCTAGTCGTATGGACAATCAGCCCCAGCATTTT.

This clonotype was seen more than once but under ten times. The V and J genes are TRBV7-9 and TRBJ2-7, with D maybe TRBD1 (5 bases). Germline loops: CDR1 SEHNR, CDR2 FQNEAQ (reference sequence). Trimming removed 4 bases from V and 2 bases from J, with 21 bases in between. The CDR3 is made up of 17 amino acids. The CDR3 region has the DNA TGTGCCAGCAGCTCGACTCGAACAAGCAGGGTCCCCTACGAGCAGTACTTC. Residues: CASSSTRTSRVPYEQYF.

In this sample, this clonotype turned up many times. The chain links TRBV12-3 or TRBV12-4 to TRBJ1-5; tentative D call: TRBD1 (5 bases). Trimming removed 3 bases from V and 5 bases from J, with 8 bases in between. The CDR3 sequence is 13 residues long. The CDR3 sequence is CASSFRGDQPQHF. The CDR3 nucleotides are TGTGCCAGCAGTTTTCGGGGGGATCAGCCCCAGCATTTT.

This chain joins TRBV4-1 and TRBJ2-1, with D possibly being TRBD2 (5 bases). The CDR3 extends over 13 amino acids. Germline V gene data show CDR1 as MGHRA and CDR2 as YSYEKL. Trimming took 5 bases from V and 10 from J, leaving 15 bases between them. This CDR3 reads CASSRESSREQFF. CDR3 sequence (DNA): TGCGCCAGCAGCAGGGAGTCCTCGAGGGAGCAGTTCTTC.

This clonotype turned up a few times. The CDR3 spells CASSPRIGDYEQYF. The CDR3 DNA sequence: TGTGCCAGCTCACCGCGAATAGGCGACTACGAGCAGTACTTC. The chain combines TRBV18 with TRBJ2-7; no clear D. Germline CDR1 KGHSH, CDR2 LQKENI. The CDR3 sequence is 14 residues long. V was pared by 3 bases and J by 3 bases, with 12 bases between.

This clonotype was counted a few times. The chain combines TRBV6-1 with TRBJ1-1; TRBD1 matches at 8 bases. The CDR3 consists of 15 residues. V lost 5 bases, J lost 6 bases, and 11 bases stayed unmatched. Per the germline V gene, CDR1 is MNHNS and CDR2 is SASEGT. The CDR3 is CASSPPTGERAEAFF. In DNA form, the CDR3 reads TGTGCCAGCAGTCCGCCGACAGGGGAGAGGGCTGAAGCTTTCTTT.

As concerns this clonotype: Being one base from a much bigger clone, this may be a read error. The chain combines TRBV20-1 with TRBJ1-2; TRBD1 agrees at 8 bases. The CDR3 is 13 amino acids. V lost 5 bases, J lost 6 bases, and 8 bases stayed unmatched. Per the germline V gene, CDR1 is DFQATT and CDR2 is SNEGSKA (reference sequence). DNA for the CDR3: TGCAGTGCTGTACGGACAGGGAACCATGGCTACACCTTC. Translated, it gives CSAVRTGNHGYTF.

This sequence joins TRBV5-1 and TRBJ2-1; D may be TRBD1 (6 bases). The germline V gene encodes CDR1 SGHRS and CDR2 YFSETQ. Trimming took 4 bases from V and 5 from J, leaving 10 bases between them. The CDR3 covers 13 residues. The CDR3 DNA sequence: TGCGCCAGCAGCATACAGGGTCACAATGAGCAGTTCTTC. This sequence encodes CASSIQGHNEQFF.